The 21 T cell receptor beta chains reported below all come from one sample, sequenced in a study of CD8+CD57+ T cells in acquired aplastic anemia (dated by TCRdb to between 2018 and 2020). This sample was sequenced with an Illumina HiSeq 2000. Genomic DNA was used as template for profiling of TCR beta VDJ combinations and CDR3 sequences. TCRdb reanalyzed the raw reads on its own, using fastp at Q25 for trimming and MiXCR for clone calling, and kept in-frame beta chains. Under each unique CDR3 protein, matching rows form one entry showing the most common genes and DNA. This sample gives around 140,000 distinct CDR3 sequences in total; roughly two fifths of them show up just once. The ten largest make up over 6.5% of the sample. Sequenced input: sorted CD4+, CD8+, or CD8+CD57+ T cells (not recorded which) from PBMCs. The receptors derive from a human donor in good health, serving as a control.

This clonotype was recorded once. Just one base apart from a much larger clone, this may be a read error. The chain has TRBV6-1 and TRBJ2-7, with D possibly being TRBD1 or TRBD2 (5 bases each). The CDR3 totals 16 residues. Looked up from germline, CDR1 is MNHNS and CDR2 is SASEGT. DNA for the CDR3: TGTGCCAGCAGTGAAATAAGTAGGGGACCAGTCTACGAGCGGTACTTC. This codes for CASSEISRGPVYERYF.

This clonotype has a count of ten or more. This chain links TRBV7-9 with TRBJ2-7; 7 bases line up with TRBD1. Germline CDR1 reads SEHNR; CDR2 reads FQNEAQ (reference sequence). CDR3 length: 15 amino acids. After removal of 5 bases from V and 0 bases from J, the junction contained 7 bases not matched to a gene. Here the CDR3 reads CASSPGQVSSYEQYF. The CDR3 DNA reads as TGTGCCAGCAGCCCTGGACAGGTGAGCTCCTACGAGCAGTACTTC.

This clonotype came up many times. The DNA for the CDR3 is TGCAGTGCTTCCGGGACAGGGGTAAATGAGCAGTTCTTC. Its translation is CSASGTGVNEQFF. The chain employs TRBV20-1 and TRBJ2-1; 10 bases fit TRBD1. The CDR3 contains 13 residues. Trimming at V came to 5 bases and at J to 7 bases, leaving 5 bases not matched to a gene. Germline lookup yields CDR1 DFQATT and CDR2 SNEGSKA (reference sequence).

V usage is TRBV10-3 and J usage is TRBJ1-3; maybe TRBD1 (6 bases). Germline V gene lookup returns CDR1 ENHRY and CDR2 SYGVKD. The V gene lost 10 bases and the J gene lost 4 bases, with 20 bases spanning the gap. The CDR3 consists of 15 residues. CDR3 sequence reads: CASREQGLMGNTIYF. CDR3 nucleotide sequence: TGTGCCAGCAGAGAACAGGGTTTGATGGGAAACACCATATATTTT.

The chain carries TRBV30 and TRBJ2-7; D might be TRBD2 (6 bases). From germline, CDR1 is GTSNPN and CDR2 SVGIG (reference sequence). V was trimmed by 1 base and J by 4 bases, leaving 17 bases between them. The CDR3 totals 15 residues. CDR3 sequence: CAWSGLVSGCYEQYF. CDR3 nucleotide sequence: TGTGCCTGGAGTGGATTAGTTAGCGGATGTTACGAGCAGTACTTC.

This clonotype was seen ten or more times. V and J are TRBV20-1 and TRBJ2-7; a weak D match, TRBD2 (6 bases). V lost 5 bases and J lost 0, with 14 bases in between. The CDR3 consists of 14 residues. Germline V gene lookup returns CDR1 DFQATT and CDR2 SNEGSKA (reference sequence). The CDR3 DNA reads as TGCAGTGCTTTTGGTAGCGGAACCTCCTACGAGCAGTACTTC. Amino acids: CSAFGSGTSYEQYF.

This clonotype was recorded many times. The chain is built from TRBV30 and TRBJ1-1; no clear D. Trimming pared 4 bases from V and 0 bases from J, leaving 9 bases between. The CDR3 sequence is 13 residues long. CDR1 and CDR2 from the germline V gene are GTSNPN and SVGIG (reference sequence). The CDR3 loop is CAWTLGLNTEAFF. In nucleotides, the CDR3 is TGTGCCTGGACCCTCGGACTGAACACTGAAGCTTTCTTT.

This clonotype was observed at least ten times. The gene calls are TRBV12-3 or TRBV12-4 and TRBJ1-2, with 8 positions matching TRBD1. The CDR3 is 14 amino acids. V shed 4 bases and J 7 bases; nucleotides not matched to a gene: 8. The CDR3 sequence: CASSSQGAVSGYTF. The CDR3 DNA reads TGTGCCAGCAGTTCGCAGGGGGCGGTGAGTGGCTACACCTTC.

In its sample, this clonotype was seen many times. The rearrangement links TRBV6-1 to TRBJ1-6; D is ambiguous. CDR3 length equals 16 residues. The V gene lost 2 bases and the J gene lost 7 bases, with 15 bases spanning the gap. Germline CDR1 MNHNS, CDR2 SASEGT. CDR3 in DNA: TGTGCCAGCAGTGAAAGGGCAGGTCTGGGGAATTCACCCCTCCACTTT. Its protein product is CASSERAGLGNSPLHF.

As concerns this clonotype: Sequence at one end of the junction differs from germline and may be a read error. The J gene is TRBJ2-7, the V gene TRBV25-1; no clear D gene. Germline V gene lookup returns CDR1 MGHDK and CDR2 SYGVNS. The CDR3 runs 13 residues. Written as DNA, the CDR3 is TGTGCCACCAGTGATCCGATCTCCTACGAGCAGTACTTC. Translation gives CATSDPISYEQYF.

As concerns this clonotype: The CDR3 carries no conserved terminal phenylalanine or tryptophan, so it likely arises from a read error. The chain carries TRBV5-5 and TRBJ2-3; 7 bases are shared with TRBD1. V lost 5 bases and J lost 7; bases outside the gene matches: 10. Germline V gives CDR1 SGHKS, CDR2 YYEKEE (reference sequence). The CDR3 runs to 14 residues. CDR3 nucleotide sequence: TGTGCCAGCAGACCCGGGACAGAGGGTTATACGCAGTATTCT. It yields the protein CASRPGTEGYTQYS.

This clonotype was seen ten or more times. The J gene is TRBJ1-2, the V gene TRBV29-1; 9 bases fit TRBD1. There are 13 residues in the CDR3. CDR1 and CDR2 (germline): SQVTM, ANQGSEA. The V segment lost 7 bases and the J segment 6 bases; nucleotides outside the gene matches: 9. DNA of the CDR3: TGCAGCGCTGGGGGGACAGGGATAAATGGCTACACCTTC. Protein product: CSAGGTGINGYTF.

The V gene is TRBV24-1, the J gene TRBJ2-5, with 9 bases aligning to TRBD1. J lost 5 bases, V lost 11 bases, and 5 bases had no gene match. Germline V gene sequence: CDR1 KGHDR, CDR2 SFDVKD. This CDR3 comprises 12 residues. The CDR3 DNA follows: TGTGCCATTGGGACAGGGAGTGAGACCCAGTACTTC. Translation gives CAIGTGSETQYF.

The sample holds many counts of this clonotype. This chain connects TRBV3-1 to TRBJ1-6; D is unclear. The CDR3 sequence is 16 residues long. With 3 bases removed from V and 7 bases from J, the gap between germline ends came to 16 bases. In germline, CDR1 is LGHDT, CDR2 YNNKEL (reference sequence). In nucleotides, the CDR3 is TGTGCCAGCAGCCACAACTCATACCTGGGGAATTCACCCCTCCACTTT. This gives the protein CASSHNSYLGNSPLHF.

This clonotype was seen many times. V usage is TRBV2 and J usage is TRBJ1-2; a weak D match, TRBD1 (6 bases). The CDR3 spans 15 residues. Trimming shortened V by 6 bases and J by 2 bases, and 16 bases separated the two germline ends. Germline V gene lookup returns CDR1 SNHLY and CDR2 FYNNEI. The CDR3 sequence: CASRNRDIGNYGYTF. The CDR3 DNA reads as TGTGCCAGCAGGAACCGGGACATTGGAAACTATGGCTACACCTTC.

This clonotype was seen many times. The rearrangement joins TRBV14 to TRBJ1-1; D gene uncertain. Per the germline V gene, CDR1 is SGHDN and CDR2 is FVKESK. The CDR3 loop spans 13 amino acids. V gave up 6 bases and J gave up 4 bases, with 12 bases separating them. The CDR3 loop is CASSNRPGTEAFF. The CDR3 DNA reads TGTGCCAGCAGTAATAGACCTGGCACTGAAGCTTTCTTT.

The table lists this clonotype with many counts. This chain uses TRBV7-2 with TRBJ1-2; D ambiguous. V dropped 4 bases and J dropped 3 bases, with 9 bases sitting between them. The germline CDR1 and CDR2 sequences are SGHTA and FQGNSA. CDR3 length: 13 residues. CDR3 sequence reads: CASSSRWDYGYTF. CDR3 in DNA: TGTGCCAGCAGCTCCCGATGGGACTATGGCTACACCTTC.

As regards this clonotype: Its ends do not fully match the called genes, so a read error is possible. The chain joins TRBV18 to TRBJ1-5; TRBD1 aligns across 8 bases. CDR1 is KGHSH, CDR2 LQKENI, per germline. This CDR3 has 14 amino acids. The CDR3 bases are TGTGCCAGCTCACCTACAGGGGGGGAACAGCCCCCGCATTTT. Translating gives CASSPTGGEQPPHF. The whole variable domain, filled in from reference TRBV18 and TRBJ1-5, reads NAGVMQNPRHLVRRRGQEARLRCSPMKGHSHVYWYRQLPEEGLKFMVYLQKENIIDESGMPKERFSAEFPKEGPSILRIQQVVRGDSAAYFCASSPTGGEQPPHFGDGTRLSIL.

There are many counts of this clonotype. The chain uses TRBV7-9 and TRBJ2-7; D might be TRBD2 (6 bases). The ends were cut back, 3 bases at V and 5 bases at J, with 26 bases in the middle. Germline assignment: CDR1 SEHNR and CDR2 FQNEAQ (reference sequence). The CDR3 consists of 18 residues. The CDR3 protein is CASSFLGDWGEKGHEQYF. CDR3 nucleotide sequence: TGTGCCAGCAGCTTTTTGGGAGACTGGGGGGAAAAGGGACACGAGCAGTACTTC.

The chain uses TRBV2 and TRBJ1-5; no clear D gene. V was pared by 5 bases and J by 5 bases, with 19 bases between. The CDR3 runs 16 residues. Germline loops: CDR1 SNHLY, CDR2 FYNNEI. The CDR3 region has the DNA TGTGCCAGCAGTCTCGGGTCGGGGTCGGAGCATCAGCCCCAGCATTTT. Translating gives CASSLGSGSEHQPQHF.

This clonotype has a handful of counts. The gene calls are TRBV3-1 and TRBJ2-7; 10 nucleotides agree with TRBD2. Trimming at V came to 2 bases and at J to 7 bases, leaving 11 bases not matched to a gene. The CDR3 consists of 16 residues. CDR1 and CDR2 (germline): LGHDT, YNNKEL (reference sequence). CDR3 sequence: CASSQLSGRAPKEQYF. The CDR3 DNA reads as TGTGCCAGCAGCCAACTAAGCGGGAGGGCCCCCAAAGAGCAGTACTTC.